A selection of T cell receptor beta chains follows, all from one sample in a study of cytomegalovirus exposure and HLA in healthy donors. Measured with immunoSEQ multiplex PCR; TCRdb has only the in-frame clones, and not every one. The sample has about 200,000 clones; roughly 80% are singletons. Sequenced sample: PBMCs. Receptors originate from a male donor in good health and CMV-seronegative. Both conserved end residues are part of each CDR3. Each record gives: D gene, J gene, V gene, clone size, CDR3 DNA, CDR3 protein. The D gene is left open where the match is weak. Clone size is shown for a subset of rows, as once, few, many or a class of expanded clone.

D gene: .; J gene: TRBJ2-4; V gene: TRBV6-1; clone size: once; CDR3 DNA: TGTGCCAGCAGTGTACGATTGAGCACCGAGGGTCACATTCAGTACTTC; CDR3 protein: CASSVRLSTEGHIQYF
D gene: TRBD2; J gene: TRBJ2-5; V gene: TRBV19; clone size: .; CDR3 DNA: TGTGCCAGTAGTACACCGGGACTAGCGGGGGGAGAGCAGTACTTC; CDR3 protein: CASSTPGLAGGEQYF
D gene: TRBD1; J gene: TRBJ2-2; V gene: TRBV25-1; clone size: .; CDR3 DNA: TGTGCCAGCAGTGCCGGGACAGGAAACACCGGGGAGCTGTTTTTT; CDR3 protein: CASSAGTGNTGELFF
D gene: TRBD1; J gene: TRBJ1-2; V gene: TRBV5-1; clone size: .; CDR3 DNA: TGCGCCAGCCGATTACAGGGGGCAGGTGGCTACACCTTC; CDR3 protein: CASRLQGAGGYTF
D gene: TRBD2; J gene: TRBJ2-1; V gene: TRBV18; clone size: .; CDR3 DNA: TGTGCCAGCTCACCAATGGCTAGCGGGAATTACAATGAGCAGTTCTTC; CDR3 protein: CASSPMASGNYNEQFF
D gene: .; J gene: TRBJ2-6; V gene: TRBV18; clone size: .; CDR3 DNA: TGTGCCAGCTCTAACCTTGAGGGTGGGGCCAACGTCCTGACTTTC; CDR3 protein: CASSNLEGGANVLTF
D gene: .; J gene: TRBJ2-7; V gene: TRBV7-9; clone size: .; CDR3 DNA: TGTGCCAGCAGCTACCGGGACTCCTACGAGCAGTACTTC; CDR3 protein: CASSYRDSYEQYF
D gene: TRBD1; J gene: TRBJ2-3; V gene: TRBV4-1; clone size: .; CDR3 DNA: TGCGCCAGCAGCCAAGCGCCCGGGGGGACAGGGAGAGCAGATACGCAGTATTTT; CDR3 protein: CASSQAPGGTGRADTQYF
D gene: .; J gene: TRBJ1-1; V gene: TRBV5-1; clone size: .; CDR3 DNA: TGCGCCAGCAGCTTTGGGGGCGGGGGGCCATCTGAAGCTTTCTTT; CDR3 protein: CASSFGGGGPSEAFF
D gene: TRBD1; J gene: TRBJ2-7; V gene: TRBV10-3; clone size: .; CDR3 DNA: TGTGCCATCAGTGGTGGGACAGGGAATTACGAGCAGTACTTC; CDR3 protein: CAISGGTGNYEQYF
D gene: .; J gene: TRBJ1-2; V gene: TRBV29-1; clone size: few; CDR3 DNA: TGCAGCGTGGCCGACAGGCTGAGTTCGTTTTACACCTTC; CDR3 protein: CSVADRLSSFYTF
D gene: TRBD2; J gene: TRBJ2-1; V gene: TRBV9; clone size: once; CDR3 DNA: TGTGCCAGCAGCGTAGCTATGGGGGGGGGTGAGCAGTTCTTC; CDR3 protein: CASSVAMGGGEQFF
D gene: TRBD1; J gene: TRBJ1-4; V gene: TRBV4-1; clone size: .; CDR3 DNA: TGCGCCAGCAGCTTCACCAGGGGGTCTAATGAAAAACTGTTTTTT; CDR3 protein: CASSFTRGSNEKLFF
D gene: .; J gene: TRBJ1-5; V gene: TRBV5-6; clone size: .; CDR3 DNA: TGTGCCAGCAGCCCGCGGGGGGGGAAAGGCCAGCCCCAGCATTTT; CDR3 protein: CASSPRGGKGQPQHF
D gene: TRBD1; J gene: TRBJ1-1; V gene: TRBV25-1; clone size: .; CDR3 DNA: TGTGCCAGCAGTGTTCCCGGGACAGGAGCTTTCTTT; CDR3 protein: CASSVPGTGAFF
D gene: .; J gene: TRBJ1-4; V gene: TRBV27; clone size: .; CDR3 DNA: TGTGCCAGCAGCCCTACGCTGTTTAATGAAAAACTGTTTTTT; CDR3 protein: CASSPTLFNEKLFF
D gene: TRBD1; J gene: TRBJ1-3; V gene: TRBV5-5; clone size: .; CDR3 DNA: TGTGCCAGCAGCTTGGGGGGACAGGGTATAGGAAACACCATATATTTT; CDR3 protein: CASSLGGQGIGNTIYF
D gene: .; J gene: TRBJ1-6; V gene: TRBV28; clone size: .; CDR3 DNA: TGTGCCAGCAGGGCCCCCCAAAATTCACCCCTCCACTTT; CDR3 protein: CASRAPQNSPLHF
D gene: .; J gene: TRBJ2-3; V gene: TRBV28; clone size: .; CDR3 DNA: TGTGCCAGCAGTTTTGGGGGCGAGGAAGATACGCAGTATTTT; CDR3 protein: CASSFGGEEDTQYF
D gene: .; J gene: TRBJ2-2; V gene: TRBV10-3; clone size: .; CDR3 DNA: TGTGCCATCAGTGGACAGACGGCCGGGGAGCTGTTTTTT; CDR3 protein: CAISGQTAGELFF
D gene: .; J gene: TRBJ1-2; V gene: TRBV28; clone size: few; CDR3 DNA: TGTGCCAGCATGCACCGGTATGGCTACACCTTC; CDR3 protein: CASMHRYGYTF
D gene: .; J gene: TRBJ2-7; V gene: TRBV27; clone size: .; CDR3 DNA: TGTGCCAGCAGTTTTAGGGGATCCGGCCACGAGCAGTACTTC; CDR3 protein: CASSFRGSGHEQYF
D gene: TRBD1; J gene: TRBJ1-5; V gene: TRBV28; clone size: few; CDR3 DNA: TGTGCCAGCAGTCCACAGACAGGGAAGGGCAATCAGCCCCAGCATTTT; CDR3 protein: CASSPQTGKGNQPQHF
D gene: TRBD2; J gene: TRBJ2-1; V gene: TRBV2; clone size: .; CDR3 DNA: TGTGCCAGCAGTGTTTCCAGCGGGAGTAACAATGAGCAGTTCTTC; CDR3 protein: CASSVSSGSNNEQFF
D gene: .; J gene: TRBJ2-7; V gene: TRBV10-1; clone size: .; CDR3 DNA: TGCGCCAGCCCGTTACCGGGACTCCGTCCCTCCTACGAGCAGTACTTC; CDR3 protein: CASPLPGLRPSYEQYF
D gene: TRBD1; J gene: TRBJ2-7; V gene: TRBV18; clone size: .; CDR3 DNA: TGTGCCAGCTCACAAACTCCGGGACAGGGAACAAACGAGCAGTACTTC; CDR3 protein: CASSQTPGQGTNEQYF
D gene: .; J gene: TRBJ2-2; V gene: TRBV9; clone size: .; CDR3 DNA: TGTGCCAGCAGCGTATCCTTGGAGGCACCGAACACCGGGGAGCTGTTTTTT; CDR3 protein: CASSVSLEAPNTGELFF
D gene: TRBD2; J gene: TRBJ2-5; V gene: TRBV5-4; clone size: .; CDR3 DNA: TGTGCTCTCTCTCGAGGGCAGCGGGAGGGCCCAAAGGAGACCCAGTACTTC; CDR3 protein: CALSRGQREGPKETQYF
D gene: .; J gene: TRBJ2-7; V gene: TRBV7-9; clone size: .; CDR3 DNA: TGTTCCAGCAGCTTATCGAGGGAAGACGAGCAGTACTTC; CDR3 protein: CSSSLSREDEQYF
D gene: TRBD1; J gene: TRBJ1-5; V gene: TRBV5-1; clone size: once; CDR3 DNA: TGCGCCAGCAGCTCTGAGGGGGCGAATAGCAATCAGCCCCAGCATTTT; CDR3 protein: CASSSEGANSNQPQHF